This T cell receptor (beta chain) was profiled in a study of CD8 T cells in ankylosing spondylitis. This clonotype was seen more than once but under ten times. The target antigen is unknown. Library preparation for TCR beta used quantitative 5'-RACE with molecular barcodes. In TCRdb, the 5' RACE reads were re-called with MiXCR into one record per CDR3 protein. This repertoire shows approximately 200,000 distinct CDR3 sequences, roughly 13% found once; its top ten account for about 17%. Study-wide findings and caveats: About 8 highly homologous variants made up a TCR beta motif, and this motif appeared characteristic of ankylosing spondylitis blood. Within peripheral blood, clones linked to disease were CD8+ and relatively rare.

The source material was blood, either unsorted or a sorted T cell fraction (not recorded which). This clonotype originated in a male donor with ankylosing spondylitis or in good health (not recorded which).

CDR3 protein: CASSQEGQGYNEQFF. As DNA, the CDR3 is TGCGCCAGCAGCCAAGAGGGACAGGGCTACAATGAGCAGTTCTTC. V gene TRBV4-1 combines with J gene TRBJ2-1, with 9 bases lining up with TRBD1. The CDR3 sequence is 15 residues long. The trim removed 0 bases at V and 3 bases at J, leaving 0 bases unmatched. Germline assignment: CDR1 MGHRA and CDR2 YSYEKL.